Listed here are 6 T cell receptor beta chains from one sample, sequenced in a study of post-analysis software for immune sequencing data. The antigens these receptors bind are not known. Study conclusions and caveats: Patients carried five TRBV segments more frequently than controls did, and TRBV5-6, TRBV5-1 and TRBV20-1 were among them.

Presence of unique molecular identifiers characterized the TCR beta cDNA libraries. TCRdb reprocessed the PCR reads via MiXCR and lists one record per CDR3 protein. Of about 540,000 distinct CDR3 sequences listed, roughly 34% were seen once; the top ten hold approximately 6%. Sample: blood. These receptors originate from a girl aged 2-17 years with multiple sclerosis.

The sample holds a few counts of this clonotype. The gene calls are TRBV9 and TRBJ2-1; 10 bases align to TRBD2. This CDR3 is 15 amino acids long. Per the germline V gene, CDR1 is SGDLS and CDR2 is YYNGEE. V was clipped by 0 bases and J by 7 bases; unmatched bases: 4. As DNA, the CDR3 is TGTGCCAGCAGCGTAGAAGCGGGGGGGCAAAATGAGCAGTTCTTC. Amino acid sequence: CASSVEAGGQNEQFF.

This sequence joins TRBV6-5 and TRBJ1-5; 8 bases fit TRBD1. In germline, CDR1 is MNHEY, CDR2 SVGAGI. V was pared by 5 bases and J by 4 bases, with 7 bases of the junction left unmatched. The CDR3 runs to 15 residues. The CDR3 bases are TGTGCCAGCAGTACAACTCGACAGGGGAATCAGCCCCAGCATTTT. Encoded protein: CASSTTRQGNQPQHF.

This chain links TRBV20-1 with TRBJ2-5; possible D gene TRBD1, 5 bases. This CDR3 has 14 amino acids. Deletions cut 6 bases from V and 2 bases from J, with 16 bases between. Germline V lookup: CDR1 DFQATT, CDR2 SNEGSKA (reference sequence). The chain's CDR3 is CSAPGGAAQETQYF. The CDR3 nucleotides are TGCAGTGCCCCGGGTGGGGCTGCTCAAGAGACCCAGTACTTC.

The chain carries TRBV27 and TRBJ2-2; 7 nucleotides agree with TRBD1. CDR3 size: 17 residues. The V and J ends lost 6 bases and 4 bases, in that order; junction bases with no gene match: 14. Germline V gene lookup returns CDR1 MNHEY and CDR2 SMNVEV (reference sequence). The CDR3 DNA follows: TGTGCCAGCAGCCCGGAGACAGGGACCCTGAGCACCGGGGAGCTGTTTTTT. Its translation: CASSPETGTLSTGELFF.

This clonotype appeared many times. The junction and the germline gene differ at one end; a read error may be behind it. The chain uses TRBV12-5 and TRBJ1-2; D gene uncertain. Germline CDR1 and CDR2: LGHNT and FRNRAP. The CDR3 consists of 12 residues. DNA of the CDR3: TGTGCTAGTGGATTGGACGGCTATGGCTACACCTTC. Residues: CASGLDGYGYTF.

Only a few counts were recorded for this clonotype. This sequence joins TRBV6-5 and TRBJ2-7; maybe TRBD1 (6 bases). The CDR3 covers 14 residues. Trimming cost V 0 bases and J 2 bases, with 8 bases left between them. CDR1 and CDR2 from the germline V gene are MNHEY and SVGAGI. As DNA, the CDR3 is TGTGCCAGCAGTTACTCTGACAGGCCCTACGAGCAGTACTTC. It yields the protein CASSYSDRPYEQYF.